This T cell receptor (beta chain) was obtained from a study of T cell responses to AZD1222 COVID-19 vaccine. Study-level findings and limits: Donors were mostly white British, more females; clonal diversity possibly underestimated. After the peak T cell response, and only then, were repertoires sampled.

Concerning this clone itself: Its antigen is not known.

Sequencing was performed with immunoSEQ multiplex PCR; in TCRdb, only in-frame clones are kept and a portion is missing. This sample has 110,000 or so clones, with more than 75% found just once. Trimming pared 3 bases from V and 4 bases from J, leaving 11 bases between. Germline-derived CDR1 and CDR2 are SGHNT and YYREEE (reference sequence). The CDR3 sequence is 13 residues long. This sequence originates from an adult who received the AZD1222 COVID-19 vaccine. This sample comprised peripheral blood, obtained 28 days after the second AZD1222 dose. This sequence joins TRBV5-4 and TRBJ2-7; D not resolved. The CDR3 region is CASSSDPIYEQYF. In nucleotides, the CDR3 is TGTGCCAGCAGCTCGGACCCCATTTACGAGCAGTACTTC.